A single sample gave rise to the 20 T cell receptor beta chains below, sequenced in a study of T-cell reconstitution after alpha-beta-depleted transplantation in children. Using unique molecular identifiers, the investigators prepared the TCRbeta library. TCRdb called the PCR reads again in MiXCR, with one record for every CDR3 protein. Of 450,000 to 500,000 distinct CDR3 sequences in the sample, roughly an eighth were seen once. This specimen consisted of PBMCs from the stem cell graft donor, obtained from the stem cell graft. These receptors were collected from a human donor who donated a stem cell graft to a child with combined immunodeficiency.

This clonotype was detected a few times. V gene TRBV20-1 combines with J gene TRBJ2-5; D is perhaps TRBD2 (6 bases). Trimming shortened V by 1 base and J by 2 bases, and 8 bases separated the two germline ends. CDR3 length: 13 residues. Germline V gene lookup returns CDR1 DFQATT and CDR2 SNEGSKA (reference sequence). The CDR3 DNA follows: TGCAGTGCTAGAGGTCGGGGGCAAGAGACCCAGTACTTC. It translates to CSARGRGQETQYF.

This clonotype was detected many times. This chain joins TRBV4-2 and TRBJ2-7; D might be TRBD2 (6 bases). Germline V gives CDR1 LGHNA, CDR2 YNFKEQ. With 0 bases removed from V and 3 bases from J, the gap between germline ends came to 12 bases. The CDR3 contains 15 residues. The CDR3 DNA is TGTGCCAGCAGCCAAGATCGGGGAGGACACTACGAGCAGTACTTC. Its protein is CASSQDRGGHYEQYF.

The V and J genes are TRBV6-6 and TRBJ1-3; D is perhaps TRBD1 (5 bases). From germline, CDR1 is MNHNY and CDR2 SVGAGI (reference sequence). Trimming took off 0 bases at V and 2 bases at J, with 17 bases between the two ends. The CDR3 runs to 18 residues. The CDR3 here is CASSYSRRGTLAGNTIYF. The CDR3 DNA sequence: TGTGCCAGCAGTTACTCGCGGAGGGGAACATTGGCTGGAAACACCATATATTTT.

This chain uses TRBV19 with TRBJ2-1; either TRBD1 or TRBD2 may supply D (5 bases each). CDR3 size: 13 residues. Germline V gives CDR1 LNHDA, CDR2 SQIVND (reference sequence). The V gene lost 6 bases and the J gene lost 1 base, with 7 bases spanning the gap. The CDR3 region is CASSGASYNEQFF. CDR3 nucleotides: TGTGCCAGTAGCGGGGCTTCCTACAATGAGCAGTTCTTC.

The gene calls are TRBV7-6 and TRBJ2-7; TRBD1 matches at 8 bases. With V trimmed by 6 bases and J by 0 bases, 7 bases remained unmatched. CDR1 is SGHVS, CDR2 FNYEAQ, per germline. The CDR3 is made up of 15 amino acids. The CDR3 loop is CASRTGTGSSYEQYF. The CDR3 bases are TGTGCCAGCAGAACCGGGACAGGATCCTCCTACGAGCAGTACTTC. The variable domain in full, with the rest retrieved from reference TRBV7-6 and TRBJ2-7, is GAGVSQSPRYKVTKRGQDVALRCDPISGHVSLYWYRQALGQGPEFLTYFNYEAQQDKSGLPNDRFSAERPEGSISTLTIQRTEQRDSAMYRCASRTGTGSSYEQYFGPGTRLTVT.

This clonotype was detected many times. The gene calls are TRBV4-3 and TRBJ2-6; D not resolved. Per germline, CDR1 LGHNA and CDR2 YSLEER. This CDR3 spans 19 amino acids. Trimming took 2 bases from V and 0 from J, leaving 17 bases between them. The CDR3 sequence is CASSQSRAIVSSGANVLTF. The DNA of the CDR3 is TGCGCCAGCAGCCAATCTAGAGCGATCGTGAGCTCTGGGGCCAACGTCCTGACTTTC.

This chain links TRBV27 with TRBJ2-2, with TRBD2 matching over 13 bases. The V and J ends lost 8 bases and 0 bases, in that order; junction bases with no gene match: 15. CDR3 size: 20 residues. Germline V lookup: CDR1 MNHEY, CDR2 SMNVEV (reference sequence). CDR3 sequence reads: CASSDRAPGLAGTNTGELFF. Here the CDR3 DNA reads TGTGCCAGCTCCGACAGGGCCCCGGGACTAGCGGGGACGAACACCGGGGAGCTGTTTTTT.

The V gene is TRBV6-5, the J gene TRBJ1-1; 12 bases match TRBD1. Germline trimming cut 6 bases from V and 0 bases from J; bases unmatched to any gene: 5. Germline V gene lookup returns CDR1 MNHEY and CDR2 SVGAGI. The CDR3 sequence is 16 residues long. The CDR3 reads CASSGTGGGMNTEAFF. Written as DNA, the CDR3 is TGTGCCAGCAGCGGGACAGGGGGCGGTATGAACACTGAAGCTTTCTTT.

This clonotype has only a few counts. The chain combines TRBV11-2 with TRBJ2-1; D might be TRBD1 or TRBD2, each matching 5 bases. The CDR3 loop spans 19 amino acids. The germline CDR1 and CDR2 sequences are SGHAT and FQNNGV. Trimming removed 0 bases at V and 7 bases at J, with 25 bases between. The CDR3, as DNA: TGTGCCAGCAGCTTAGATAATTTCCCCGGGACCACCCCCGAGAATGAGCAGTTCTTC. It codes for CASSLDNFPGTTPENEQFF.

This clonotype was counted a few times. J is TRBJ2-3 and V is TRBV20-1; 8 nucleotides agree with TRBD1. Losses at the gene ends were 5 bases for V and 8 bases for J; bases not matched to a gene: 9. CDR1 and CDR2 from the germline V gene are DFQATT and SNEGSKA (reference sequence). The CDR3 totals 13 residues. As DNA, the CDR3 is TGCAGTGCTTGGACAGGGATGAGGGGTACGCAGTATTTT. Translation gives CSAWTGMRGTQYF.

The chain's CDR3 is CASTPGGTGYSPLHF. The CDR3 bases are TGTGCCAGCACCCCCGGTGGGACAGGGTACTCACCCCTCCACTTT. The genes are TRBV25-1 and TRBJ1-6; 9 nucleotides line up with TRBD1. Trimming took 7 bases from V and 10 from J; bases not matched to a gene: 11. Germline CDR1 and CDR2: MGHDK and SYGVNS. The CDR3 length is 15 residues.

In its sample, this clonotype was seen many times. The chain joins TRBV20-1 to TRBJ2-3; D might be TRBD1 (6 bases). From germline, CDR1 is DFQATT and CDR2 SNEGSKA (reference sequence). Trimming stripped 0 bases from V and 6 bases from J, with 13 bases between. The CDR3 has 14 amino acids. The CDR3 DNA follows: TGCAGTGCTAGAGATGGGGCAGGGGACGATACGCAGTATTTT. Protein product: CSARDGAGDDTQYF.

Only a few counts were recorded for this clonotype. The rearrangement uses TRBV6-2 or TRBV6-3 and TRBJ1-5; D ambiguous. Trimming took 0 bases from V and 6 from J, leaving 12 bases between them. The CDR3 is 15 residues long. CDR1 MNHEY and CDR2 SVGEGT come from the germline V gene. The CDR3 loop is CASSYSNSRSQPQHF. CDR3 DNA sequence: TGTGCCAGCAGTTACTCTAATTCCCGCAGTCAGCCCCAGCATTTT.

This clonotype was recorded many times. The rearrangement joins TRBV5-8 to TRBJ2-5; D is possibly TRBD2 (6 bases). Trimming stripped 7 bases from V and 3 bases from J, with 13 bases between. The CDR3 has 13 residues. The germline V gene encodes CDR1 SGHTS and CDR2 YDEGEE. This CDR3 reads CASLRDWEETQYF. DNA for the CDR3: TGTGCCAGCTTACGGGACTGGGAAGAGACCCAGTACTTC.

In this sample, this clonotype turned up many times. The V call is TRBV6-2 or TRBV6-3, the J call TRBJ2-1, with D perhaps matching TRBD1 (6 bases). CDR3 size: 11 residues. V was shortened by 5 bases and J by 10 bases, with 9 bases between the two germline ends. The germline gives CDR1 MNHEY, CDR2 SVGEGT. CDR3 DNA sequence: TGTGCCAGCAGTGTTGGGACAGAGCAGTTCTTC. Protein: CASSVGTEQFF.

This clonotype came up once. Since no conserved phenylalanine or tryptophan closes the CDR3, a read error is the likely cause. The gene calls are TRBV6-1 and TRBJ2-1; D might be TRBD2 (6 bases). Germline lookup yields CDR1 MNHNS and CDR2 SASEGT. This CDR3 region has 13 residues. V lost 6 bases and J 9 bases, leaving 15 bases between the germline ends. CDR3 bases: TGTGCCAGCAGCGAGAGGTCGGGGGTTGAGCAGTTCTGC. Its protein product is CASSERSGVEQFC.

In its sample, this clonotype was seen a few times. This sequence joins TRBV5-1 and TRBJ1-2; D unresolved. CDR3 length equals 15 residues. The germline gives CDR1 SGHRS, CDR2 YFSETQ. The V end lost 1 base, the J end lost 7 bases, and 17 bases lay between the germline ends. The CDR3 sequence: CASSLFAEASPGYTF. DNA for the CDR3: TGCGCCAGCAGCTTGTTCGCCGAGGCATCACCTGGCTACACCTTC.

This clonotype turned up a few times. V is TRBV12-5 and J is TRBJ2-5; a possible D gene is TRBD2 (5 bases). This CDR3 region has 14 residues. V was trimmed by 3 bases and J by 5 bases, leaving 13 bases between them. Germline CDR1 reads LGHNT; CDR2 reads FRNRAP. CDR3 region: CASGFYARRETQYF. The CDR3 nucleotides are TGTGCTAGTGGTTTCTATGCGCGGAGGGAGACCCAGTACTTC.

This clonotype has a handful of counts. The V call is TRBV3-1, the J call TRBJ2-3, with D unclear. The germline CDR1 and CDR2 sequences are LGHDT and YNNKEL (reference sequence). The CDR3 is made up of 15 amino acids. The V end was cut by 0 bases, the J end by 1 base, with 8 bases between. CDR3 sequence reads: CASSQDGEGTDTQYF. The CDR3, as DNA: TGTGCCAGCAGCCAAGATGGGGAAGGCACAGATACGCAGTATTTT.

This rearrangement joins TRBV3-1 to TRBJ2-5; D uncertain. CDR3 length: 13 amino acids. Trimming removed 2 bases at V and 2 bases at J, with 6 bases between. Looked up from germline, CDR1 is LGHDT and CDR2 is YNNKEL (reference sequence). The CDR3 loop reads CASSQSEQETQYF. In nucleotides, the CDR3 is TGTGCCAGCAGCCAATCGGAGCAAGAGACCCAGTACTTC.